Below, 26 T cell receptor beta chains from the same sample are listed, as sequenced in a study of response to subunit inactivated influenza vaccine. TCRdb processed the RT-PCR reads anew with MiXCR; each CDR3 protein has one entry. This sample has fewer than 250,000 distinct CDR3 sequences; over 13% occur once, and the top ten carry approximately 25%. Sample: CD8+ T cells sorted from PBMCs, taken about 5 days after vaccination. These receptors were obtained from a man between 45 and 60 years old who received an inactivated influenza vaccine.

Turning to this clonotype: The junction departs from the called germline gene at one end, perhaps through a read error. The chain employs TRBV13 and TRBJ1-2; D is uncertain. This CDR3 is built from 13 residues. Per germline, CDR1 PRHDT and CDR2 FYEKMQ (reference sequence). The CDR3 here is CASSLGLMGNTDF. CDR3 nucleotides: TGTGCCAGCAGCTTAGGCCTAATGGGCAACACAGACTTC.

This clonotype was seen many times. The chain links TRBV28 to TRBJ1-5, with 7 bases aligning to TRBD1. The germline gives CDR1 MDHEN, CDR2 SYDVKM. The J segment lost 3 bases and the V segment lost 7 bases, leaving 6 bases of the junction unmatched. This CDR3 comprises 14 residues. The CDR3 sequence is CASNAGQANQPQHF. As DNA, the CDR3 is TGTGCCAGCAACGCCGGACAGGCCAATCAGCCCCAGCATTTT.

The J gene is TRBJ1-1, the V gene TRBV11-2; D might be TRBD1 (6 bases). The ends were cut back, 1 base at V and 5 bases at J, with 14 bases in the middle. Germline V gives CDR1 SGHAT, CDR2 FQNNGV. The CDR3 has 15 amino acids. CDR3 nucleotides: TGTGCCAGCAGCTTAGTGGGGGGCGAAAGGACTGAAGCTTTCTTT. Protein sequence: CASSLVGGERTEAFF.

This clonotype showed up just once. The chain links TRBV6-2 or TRBV6-3 to TRBJ2-1, with no clear D. CDR1 is MNHEY, CDR2 SVGEGT, per germline. The V gene lost 5 bases and the J gene lost 6 bases, with 11 bases spanning the gap. This CDR3 is 13 amino acids long. CDR3 DNA sequence: TGTGCCAGCAGTCCTCGAGTTCCCAATGAGCAGTTCTTC. Its protein is CASSPRVPNEQFF.

The J gene is TRBJ2-1, the V gene TRBV5-1; 8 bases fit TRBD2. J was trimmed by 6 bases and V by 6 bases; bases with no gene match: 5. Germline loops: CDR1 SGHRS, CDR2 YFSETQ. The CDR3 runs to 13 residues. The CDR3 DNA reads as TGCGCCAGCAAGGAGCGGGGGAGCAATGAGCAGTTCTTC. It codes for CASKERGSNEQFF.

The sample holds a few counts of this clonotype. The chain is built from TRBV14 and TRBJ2-7; no clear D. Trimming removed 0 bases at V and 7 bases at J, with 7 bases between. The CDR3 contains 12 residues. Germline V CDR1 and CDR2: SGHDN, FVKESK. CDR3 in amino acids: CASSQEPREQYF. CDR3 DNA sequence: TGTGCCAGCAGCCAAGAACCTCGGGAGCAGTACTTC.

Of note for this clonotype: A clone one base away is much larger, so this may be a read error. This chain uses TRBV29-1 with TRBJ2-1; 10 positions agree with TRBD2. The CDR3 totals 15 residues. The V gene's germline CDR1 is SQVTM and CDR2 ANQGSEA. CDR3 DNA: TGCACCGTTGAGTTGAGGCTAGCGGGAGTTCACCAGCAGTTCTTC. Encoded protein: CTVELRLAGVHQQFF.

A few counts support this clonotype. This chain uses TRBV20-1 with TRBJ2-1; TRBD1 might be the D (6 bases). Looked up from germline, CDR1 is DFQATT and CDR2 is SNEGSKA (reference sequence). The CDR3 covers 13 residues. V was shortened by 3 bases and J by 8 bases, with 14 bases between the two germline ends. The CDR3 loop reads CSARGTTGYEQFF. CDR3 nucleotide sequence: TGCAGTGCTAGGGGGACCACAGGGTATGAGCAGTTCTTC.

This clonotype was detected a few times. The chain combines TRBV7-9 with TRBJ2-7; no clear D. The CDR3 is 12 amino acids. Germline CDR1 SEHNR, CDR2 FQNEAQ (reference sequence). The V end lost 5 bases, the J end lost 0 bases, and 5 bases lay between the germline ends. For the CDR3, the DNA is TGTGCCAGCAGCATCTCCTCCTACGAGCAGTACTTC. This gives the protein CASSISSYEQYF.

The chain uses TRBV11-2 and TRBJ1-6; D is unresolved. Trimming removed 5 bases from V and 6 bases from J, with 11 bases in between. Germline CDR1 reads SGHAT; CDR2 reads FQNNGV. There are 14 residues in the CDR3. CDR3 nucleotide sequence: TGTGCCAGCAGCCCACGGACCAGTAATTCACCCCTCCACTTT. Its translation is CASSPRTSNSPLHF.

In its sample, this clonotype was seen many times. V and J are TRBV30 and TRBJ1-1; no firm D call. This CDR3 contains 12 residues. CDR1 and CDR2 (germline): GTSNPN, SVGIG (reference sequence). Deletions cut 0 bases from V and 3 bases from J, with 5 bases between. As DNA, the CDR3 is TGTGCCTGGAGTGTGGGGTACACTGAAGCTTTCTTT. The encoded protein is CAWSVGYTEAFF.

This clonotype was seen a few times. The chain uses TRBV27 and TRBJ1-1, with no clear D. CDR3 length equals 16 residues. Looked up from germline, CDR1 is MNHEY and CDR2 is SMNVEV (reference sequence). V was shortened by 2 bases and J by 0 bases, with 13 bases between the two germline ends. CDR3 sequence (DNA): TGTGCCAGCAGTTTAGAGGCGGATTACCTGAACACTGAAGCTTTCTTT. Amino acids: CASSLEADYLNTEAFF.

The chain combines TRBV7-8 with TRBJ2-3, with 8 bases identical to TRBD2. The CDR3 runs to 15 residues. Germline V gives CDR1 SGHVS, CDR2 FQNEAQ. V lost 3 bases, J lost 1 base, and 3 bases stayed unmatched. The CDR3 DNA follows: TGTGCCAGCAGCTTGGGTAGCGGGGGCACAGATACGCAGTATTTT. Protein sequence: CASSLGSGGTDTQYF.

In this sample, this clonotype turned up many times. This sequence joins TRBV29-1 and TRBJ2-5; D gene uncertain. The CDR3 is made up of 14 amino acids. Trimming pared 7 bases from V and 4 bases from J, leaving 19 bases between. The germline V gene encodes CDR1 SQVTM and CDR2 ANQGSEA. CDR3 residues: CSAFREGIVETQYF. CDR3 in DNA: TGCAGCGCCTTTCGAGAAGGGATTGTAGAGACCCAGTACTTC.

This clonotype has only a few counts. This chain joins TRBV18 and TRBJ2-1, with TRBD1 identical over 9 bases. The CDR3 consists of 15 residues. Germline values: CDR1 KGHSH, CDR2 LQKENI. Unmatched junction bases numbered 5, after V lost 2 bases and J lost 6 bases. The CDR3 protein is CASSPDDRGFNEQFF. The CDR3 nucleotides are TGTGCCAGCTCACCAGACGACAGGGGGTTCAATGAGCAGTTCTTC.

This clonotype turned up a few times. The rearrangement uses TRBV9 and TRBJ2-3; 10 bases map to TRBD2. The V gene's germline CDR1 is SGDLS and CDR2 YYNGEE. J lost 2 bases, V lost 0 bases, and 6 bases had no gene match. This CDR3 comprises 17 residues. The CDR3 spells CASSVVASGGPTDTQYF. The DNA for the CDR3 is TGTGCCAGCAGCGTAGTGGCTAGCGGGGGCCCCACAGATACGCAGTATTTT.

The chain joins TRBV18 to TRBJ2-7, with D possibly called TRBD1 or TRBD2 (5 bases each). The ends were cut back, 1 base at V and 3 bases at J, with 10 bases in the middle. The CDR3 has 14 amino acids. CDR1 and CDR2 from the germline V gene are KGHSH and LQKENI. The CDR3 DNA follows: TGTGCCAGCTCACCACTGAAGGGGAGCTACGAGCAGTACTTC. Translated, it gives CASSPLKGSYEQYF.

This clonotype occurred a few times. V and J are TRBV4-2 and TRBJ2-7, with TRBD1 matching over 8 bases. Germline V lookup: CDR1 LGHNA, CDR2 YNFKEQ. This CDR3 spans 16 amino acids. J was trimmed by 5 bases and V by 0 bases; bases with no gene match: 9. The CDR3 spells CASSQDEGRGQDEQYF. As DNA, the CDR3 is TGTGCCAGCAGCCAAGATGAGGGCAGGGGGCAGGACGAGCAGTACTTC.

The gene calls are TRBV4-3 and TRBJ2-7; no firm D call. Trimming left V 1 base short and J 7 bases short, with 17 bases between. The CDR3 is 15 amino acids. Germline V gene data show CDR1 as LGHNA and CDR2 as YSLEER. As DNA, the CDR3 is TGCGCCAGCAGCCAAGCCTGGGCGAGTCCTAGAGAGCAGTACTTC. This codes for CASSQAWASPREQYF.

This clonotype turned up a few times. This chain joins TRBV13 and TRBJ2-3, with 7 bases aligning to TRBD2. J was trimmed by 4 bases and V by 1 base; bases with no gene match: 8. Germline loops: CDR1 PRHDT, CDR2 FYEKMQ (reference sequence). The CDR3 spans 16 residues. The CDR3 bases are TGTGCCAGCAGCTTAGAGATGATGCTAGCGGCAGATACGCAGTATTTT. Translated: CASSLEMMLAADTQYF.

This clonotype has a handful of counts. J is TRBJ2-7 and V is TRBV5-5; D is uncertain. The V gene's germline CDR1 is SGHKS and CDR2 YYEKEE (reference sequence). V lost 1 base and J lost 5, with 4 bases in between. The CDR3 has 11 residues. The CDR3 loop reads CASSLTDEQYF. The CDR3 DNA follows: TGTGCCAGCAGCTTGACGGACGAGCAGTACTTC. Combining the CDR3 with reference TRBV5-5 and TRBJ2-7 gives the whole variable domain DAGVTQSPTHLIKTRGQQVTLRCSPISGHKSVSWYQQVLGQGPQFIFQYYEKEERGRGNFPDRFSARQFPNYSSELNVNALLLGDSALYLCASSLTDEQYFGPGTRLTVT.

This clonotype has more than one count but fewer than ten. CDR3 DNA sequence: TGTGCCAGCAGTCCCGGCGCTAGCGGGATCGATGAGCAGTTCTTC. This translates into CASSPGASGIDEQFF. The chain recombines TRBV27 with TRBJ2-1; 9 nucleotides line up with TRBD2. This CDR3 is 15 amino acids long. V trimming: 5 bases; J trimming: 8 bases; junction bases outside the gene matches: 10. Germline lookup yields CDR1 MNHEY and CDR2 SMNVEV (reference sequence).

This sequence joins TRBV29-1 and TRBJ2-7, with a tentative D call TRBD1 (6 bases). Trimming left V 6 bases short and J 2 bases short, with 14 bases between. Per germline, CDR1 SQVTM and CDR2 ANQGSEA. The CDR3 length is 13 residues. CDR3 loop: CSVADSYAYEQYF. The CDR3 coding sequence is TGCAGCGTGGCGGACAGCTATGCCTACGAGCAGTACTTC.

In this sample, this clonotype turned up many times. This chain joins TRBV7-9 and TRBJ2-1, with TRBD2 identical over 10 bases. The CDR3 extends over 15 amino acids. Germline assignment: CDR1 SEHNR and CDR2 FQNEAQ (reference sequence). V lost 2 bases to trimming and J lost 8 bases; unmatched junction nucleotides: 6. CDR3 bases: TGTGCCAGCAGCTTACCCAGCGGGAGGGCCGATGAGCAGTTCTTC. Its protein product is CASSLPSGRADEQFF.

The chain employs TRBV28 and TRBJ2-3; D is tentatively TRBD1 or TRBD2 (6 bases each). Germline V gives CDR1 MDHEN, CDR2 SYDVKM. The CDR3 runs 16 residues. Trimming pared 3 bases from V and 5 bases from J, leaving 18 bases between. The chain's CDR3 is CASSFQGLPGEDTQYF. CDR3 DNA: TGTGCCAGCAGTTTCCAGGGGCTCCCGGGGGAAGATACGCAGTATTTT. The full variable domain, in which reference TRBV28 and TRBJ2-3 provide the parts outside the CDR3, is DVKVTQSSRYLVKRTGEKVFLECVQDMDHENMFWYRQDPGLGLRLIYFSYDVKMKEKGDIPEGYSVSREKKERFSLILESASTNQTSMYLCASSFQGLPGEDTQYFGPGTRLTVL.

There are a few counts of this clonotype. The gene calls are TRBV5-1 and TRBJ2-2; 8 bases line up with TRBD1. The junction had 5 bases not matched to a gene; V was cut back by 0 bases and J by 1 base. This CDR3 has 17 residues. Germline lookup yields CDR1 SGHRS and CDR2 YFSETQ. CDR3 residues: CASSLDPGTGNTGELFF. The CDR3 nucleotides are TGCGCCAGCAGCTTGGATCCCGGGACAGGGAACACCGGGGAGCTGTTTTTT.